The 29 T cell receptor beta chains listed next were all sequenced from one sample in a study of T cell responses to AZD1222 COVID-19 vaccine. Data came from immunoSEQ multiplex PCR; TCRdb stores just in-frame clones and leaves some out. The sample has roughly 98,000 clones; about four fifths are singletons. Here the sequenced sample was peripheral blood, taken 28 days after the second AZD1222 dose. These receptors originate from an adult who received the AZD1222 COVID-19 vaccine.

The table lists this clone with a few counts. The rearrangement links TRBV25-1 to TRBJ2-3, with 8 bases fitting TRBD2. After removal of 7 bases from V and 3 bases from J, the junction contained 6 bases not matched to a gene. Per the germline V gene, CDR1 is MGHDK and CDR2 is SYGVNS. CDR3 length equals 14 residues. Written as DNA, the CDR3 is TGTGCCAGCACCTCGGGACTAGGGACAGATACGCAGTATTTT. The encoded protein is CASTSGLGTDTQYF.

A word on this clone: An end of the junction does not agree with germline; a read error may underlie this. The chain has TRBV2 and TRBJ2-7; D uncertain. The CDR3 totals 12 residues. Germline V gene sequence: CDR1 SNHLY, CDR2 FYNNEI. CDR3 nucleotide sequence: TGTGCCAGCGGTGACGACCTCTACGAGCAGTACTTC. It encodes CASGDDLYEQYF.

In this sample, this clone turned up a few times. The chain links TRBV29-1 to TRBJ1-1; D remains ambiguous. CDR1 and CDR2 from the germline V gene are SQVTM and ANQGSEA. V was shortened by 7 bases and J by 0 bases, with 12 bases between the two germline ends. The CDR3 is 13 amino acids. DNA for the CDR3: TGCAGCGCCTGGGCTCAGATGAACACTGAAGCTTTCTTT. Amino acids: CSAWAQMNTEAFF.

The rearrangement uses TRBV5-6 and TRBJ2-3; D perhaps matches TRBD1 (6 bases). CDR1 is SGHDT, CDR2 YYEEEE, per germline. This CDR3 is 13 amino acids long. Between the trimmed V and J ends, which lost 0 bases and 7 bases, there was a span of 9 bases. The CDR3 loop is CASSLGTGNTQYF. CDR3 in DNA: TGTGCCAGCAGCTTGGGTACAGGGAATACGCAGTATTTT.

V is TRBV7-3 and J is TRBJ2-1, with a weak D call TRBD2 (5 bases). Trimming stripped 5 bases from V and 10 bases from J, with 15 bases between. The CDR3 has 13 amino acids. From germline, CDR1 is SGHTA and CDR2 FQGTGA. The CDR3 nucleotides read TGTGCCAGCAGCGCCTCCGGGATTGGAGAGCAGTTCTTC. It is translated as CASSASGIGEQFF.

For the CDR3, the DNA is TGTGCCAGCAGCTCGCGGGACCTAGGCTATGGCTACACCTTC. It codes for CASSSRDLGYGYTF. This chain links TRBV11-3 with TRBJ1-2; TRBD1 is a possible D gene (5 bases). CDR1 SGHNT and CDR2 YENEEA come from the germline V gene. V lost 4 bases to trimming and J lost 4 bases, with 13 bases between them. The CDR3 is made up of 14 amino acids.

The chain joins TRBV27 to TRBJ2-3; weak D call: TRBD2 (6 bases). The V gene lost 3 bases and the J gene lost 14 bases, with 18 bases spanning the gap. The CDR3 sequence is 13 residues long. The germline gives CDR1 MNHEY, CDR2 SMNVEV (reference sequence). Here the CDR3 DNA reads TGTGCCAGCAGTTTGGACCGGGACTTTAGGCTGTATTTT. This sequence encodes CASSLDRDFRLYF.

The gene calls are TRBV25-1 and TRBJ1-4; D remains ambiguous. V was shortened by 2 bases and J by 9 bases, with 4 bases between the two germline ends. The CDR3 totals 11 residues. Germline-derived CDR1 and CDR2 are MGHDK and SYGVNS. DNA of the CDR3: TGTGCCAGCAGTGAAGGGAAAAAACTGTTTTTT. Its protein is CASSEGKKLFF.

In its sample, this clone was seen once. V gene TRBV2 combines with J gene TRBJ1-1, with D unclear. CDR3 length equals 13 residues. V dropped 4 bases and J dropped 3 bases, with 9 bases sitting between them. CDR1 SNHLY and CDR2 FYNNEI come from the germline V gene. This CDR3 reads CASSALEDTEAFF. DNA for the CDR3: TGTGCCAGCAGTGCTTTGGAGGACACTGAAGCTTTCTTT. Variable domain in full (rest from reference TRBV2 and TRBJ1-1): EPEVTQTPSHQVTQMGQEVILRCVPISNHLYFYWYRQILGQKVEFLVSFYNNEISEKSEIFDDQFSVERPDGSNFTLKIRSTKLEDSAMYFCASSALEDTEAFFGQGTRLTVV.

This chain uses TRBV5-1 with TRBJ2-7, with D uncertain. Looked up from germline, CDR1 is SGHRS and CDR2 is YFSETQ. V shed 2 bases and J shed 4 bases, with 13 bases lying between them. The CDR3 consists of 14 residues. In DNA, the CDR3 is TGCGCCAGCAGCTTTTCGAGCCCAGCATACGAGCAGTACTTC. Protein: CASSFSSPAYEQYF.

The chain combines TRBV28 with TRBJ1-5, with 9 bases matching TRBD1. The CDR3 sequence is 17 residues long. Germline assignment: CDR1 MDHEN and CDR2 SYDVKM. V trimming: 7 bases; J trimming: 7 bases; junction bases outside the gene matches: 17. The CDR3 DNA follows: TGTGCCAGCACCTGGGGTCCCGGGACAGGGAGAAGACAGCCCCAGCATTTT. The encoded protein is CASTWGPGTGRRQPQHF.

The chain joins TRBV9 to TRBJ2-4; D remains ambiguous. The CDR3 extends over 13 amino acids. CDR1 SGDLS and CDR2 YYNGEE come from the germline V gene. Trimming stripped 0 bases from V and 2 bases from J, with 3 bases between. CDR3: CASSVGTKNIQYF. In DNA, the CDR3 is TGTGCCAGCAGCGTAGGTACCAAAAACATTCAGTACTTC. Together with reference TRBV9 and TRBJ2-4, the CDR3 gives the full variable domain: DSGVTQTPKHLITATGQRVTLRCSPRSGDLSVYWYQQSLDQGLQFLIQYYNGEERAKGNILERFSAQQFPDLHSELNLSSLELGDSALYFCASSVGTKNIQYFGAGTRLSVL.

V usage is TRBV20-1 and J usage is TRBJ2-3, with unresolved D. The CDR3 runs to 11 residues. Per the germline V gene, CDR1 is DFQATT and CDR2 is SNEGSKA (reference sequence). Trimming pared 5 bases from V and 3 bases from J, leaving 6 bases between. CDR3 amino acids: CSAFSTDTQYF. Here the CDR3 DNA reads TGCAGTGCTTTCTCAACAGATACGCAGTATTTT.

The rearrangement joins TRBV7-9 to TRBJ1-2, with no clear D. V was shortened by 0 bases and J by 6 bases, with 8 bases between the two germline ends. The CDR3 has 13 amino acids. Germline V CDR1 and CDR2: SEHNR, FQNEAQ (reference sequence). The CDR3, as DNA: TGTGCCAGCAGCTTAGCAGGGTGGGATGGCTACACCTTC. Protein product: CASSLAGWDGYTF.

The chain uses TRBV4-3 and TRBJ1-1; D is possibly TRBD1 (5 bases). CDR1 and CDR2 from the germline V gene are LGHNA and YSLEER. The V and J ends lost 0 bases and 0 bases respectively, with 11 bases between them. This CDR3 has 16 amino acids. The CDR3: CASSQDGGLMNTEAFF. CDR3 DNA: TGCGCCAGCAGCCAAGATGGGGGACTCATGAACACTGAAGCTTTCTTT.

DNA for the CDR3: TGCGCCAGCAGCCCCGGACTAGCGGGAGGGCAGACCCAGTACTTC. This sequence encodes CASSPGLAGGQTQYF. J is TRBJ2-5 and V is TRBV5-1; the match to TRBD2 covers 15 bases. This CDR3 spans 15 amino acids. Losses at the gene ends were 4 bases for V and 6 bases for J; bases not matched to a gene: 4. Germline CDR1 reads SGHRS; CDR2 reads YFSETQ.

This chain links TRBV3-1 (or the pseudogene TRBV3-2) with TRBJ1-2; D possibly corresponds to TRBD1 (5 bases). This CDR3 is 16 amino acids long. The V end lost 4 bases, the J end lost 0 bases, and 15 bases lay between the germline ends. CDR1 is LGHDT, CDR2 YNNKEL, per germline (reference sequence). Here the CDR3 reads CASSPDLGLSNYGYTF. The CDR3 coding sequence is TGTGCCAGCAGCCCCGACCTGGGGCTATCTAACTATGGCTACACCTTC.

This clone was observed a single time. This chain links TRBV7-6 with TRBJ2-6; no clear D gene. V was clipped by 4 bases and J by 0 bases, with 13 bases between them. The V gene's germline CDR1 is SGHVS and CDR2 FNYEAQ. The CDR3 loop spans 17 amino acids. The CDR3, as DNA: TGTGCCAGCAGCTCGAAGACCAAGAGCTCTGGGGCCAACGTCCTGACTTTC. Residues: CASSSKTKSSGANVLTF.

The chain joins TRBV4-3 to TRBJ2-7; no definite D call. Between the trimmed V and J ends, which lost 4 bases and 4 bases, there was a span of 11 bases. The CDR3 consists of 13 residues. The germline gives CDR1 LGHNA, CDR2 YSLEER. CDR3 sequence: CASSPGPSYEQYF. DNA of the CDR3: TGCGCCAGCAGCCCCGGGCCTTCATACGAGCAGTACTTC.

The rearrangement uses TRBV19 and TRBJ1-3; D possibly corresponds to TRBD1 (5 bases). V lost 3 bases to trimming and J lost 1 base, with 13 bases between them. CDR1 LNHDA and CDR2 SQIVND come from the germline V gene (reference sequence). The CDR3 covers 16 residues. DNA of the CDR3: TGTGCCAGTAGTATCCAGGGTCCCAGATCTGGAAACACCATATATTTT. Its protein is CASSIQGPRSGNTIYF.

This sequence joins TRBV19 and TRBJ1-2; 9 nucleotides line up with TRBD1. Germline V gene sequence: CDR1 LNHDA, CDR2 SQIVND (reference sequence). V lost 4 bases to trimming and J lost 4 bases; unmatched junction nucleotides: 4. CDR3 length: 14 amino acids. The CDR3 is CASSKGQGSYGYTF. CDR3 coding DNA: TGTGCCAGTAGTAAGGGACAGGGATCCTATGGCTACACCTTC.

The rearrangement links TRBV9 to TRBJ1-2, with TRBD1 as a possible D gene (5 bases). Trimming left V 7 bases short and J 6 bases short, with 7 bases between. Germline V lookup: CDR1 SGDLS, CDR2 YYNGEE. The CDR3 length is 10 residues. Here the CDR3 reads CASGGNGYTF. The CDR3 nucleotides are TGTGCCAGCGGGGGAAATGGCTACACCTTC.

V gene TRBV11-2 combines with J gene TRBJ2-7; D unclear. This CDR3 is built from 15 residues. Trimming removed 2 bases from V and 3 bases from J, with 14 bases in between. Germline V gives CDR1 SGHAT, CDR2 FQNNGV. The CDR3 DNA is TGTGCCAGCAGCTTACCAGCTTCAAGAAACTACGAGCAGTACTTC. It is translated as CASSLPASRNYEQYF.

V is TRBV2 and J is TRBJ1-1; 7 bases align to TRBD1. CDR3 length: 12 amino acids. Germline-derived CDR1 and CDR2 are SNHLY and FYNNEI. Trimming cost V 5 bases and J 8 bases; bases outside gene matches: 5. CDR3 nucleotide sequence: TGTGCCAGCAGTACAGGACAGGTCGAAGCTTTCTTT. Protein product: CASSTGQVEAFF.

The rearrangement joins TRBV19 to TRBJ2-7, with D perhaps matching TRBD2 (6 bases). Germline-derived CDR1 and CDR2 are LNHDA and SQIVND (reference sequence). The CDR3 length is 14 residues. V shed 7 bases and J shed 5 bases, with 18 bases lying between them. The CDR3 nucleotides are TGTGCCAGTAAGAGGACGGCGGGGCGGGACGAGCAGTACTTC. Residues: CASKRTAGRDEQYF. The variable domain in full, completed from reference TRBV19 and TRBJ2-7, reads DGGITQSPKYLFRKEGQNVTLSCEQNLNHDAMYWYRQDPGQGLRLIYYSQIVNDFQKGDIAEGYSVSREKKESFPLTVTSAQKNPTAFYLCASKRTAGRDEQYFGPGTRLTVT.

The chain uses TRBV19 and TRBJ2-1; D gene uncertain. This CDR3 spans 11 amino acids. Trimming cost V 8 bases and J 3 bases, with 5 bases left between them. Germline lookup yields CDR1 LNHDA and CDR2 SQIVND (reference sequence). The CDR3 DNA follows: TGTGCCAGTGGAATCTACAATGAGCAGTTCTTC. Protein product: CASGIYNEQFF.

J is TRBJ1-2 and V is TRBV5-5; TRBD1 agrees at 7 bases. Germline CDR1 SGHKS, CDR2 YYEKEE (reference sequence). Losses at the gene ends were 3 bases for V and 8 bases for J; bases not matched to a gene: 19. CDR3 size: 17 residues. This chain's CDR3 is CASSSNLTTTGRRGYTF. Written as DNA, the CDR3 is TGTGCCAGCAGCTCCAACCTCACGACGACAGGGAGAAGGGGCTACACCTTC.

The chain carries TRBV6-5 and TRBJ1-2; a weak D match, TRBD1 (5 bases). With 0 bases removed from V and 8 bases from J, the gap between germline ends came to 16 bases. The CDR3 is 15 amino acids. Germline assignment: CDR1 MNHEY and CDR2 SVGAGI. CDR3 residues: CASSYSIAGNGGYTF. The CDR3 DNA reads TGTGCCAGCAGTTACTCGATTGCAGGGAACGGGGGCTACACCTTC.

CDR3 sequence (DNA): TGCGCCCCTCGCGGAGCTTTCTTT. This codes for CAPRGAFF. The gene calls are TRBV10-1 and TRBJ1-1; D gene ambiguous. CDR1 and CDR2 from the germline V gene are WNHNN and SYGVQD (reference sequence). This CDR3 is 8 amino acids long. The V gene lost 11 bases and the J gene lost 10 bases, with 8 bases spanning the gap.